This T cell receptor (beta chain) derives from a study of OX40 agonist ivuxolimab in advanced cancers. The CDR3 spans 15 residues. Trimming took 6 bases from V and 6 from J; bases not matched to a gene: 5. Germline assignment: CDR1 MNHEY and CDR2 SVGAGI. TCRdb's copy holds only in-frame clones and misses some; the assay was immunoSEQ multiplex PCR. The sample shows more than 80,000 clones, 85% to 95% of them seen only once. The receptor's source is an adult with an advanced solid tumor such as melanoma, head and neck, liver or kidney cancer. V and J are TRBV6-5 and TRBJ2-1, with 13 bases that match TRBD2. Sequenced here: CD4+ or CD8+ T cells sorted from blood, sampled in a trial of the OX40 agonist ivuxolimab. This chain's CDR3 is CASRRTSGSSNEQFF. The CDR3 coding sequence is TGTGCCAGCAGACGGACTAGCGGGAGTAGCAATGAGCAGTTCTTC.